This is a list of T cell receptor beta chains from one sample in a study of Graves' ophthalmopathy and Graves' hyperthyroidism. One entry per CDR3 protein, called by TCRdb with MiXCR from the multiplex PCR reads. The data show more than 1,000,000 distinct CDR3 sequences, 35% to 45% seen once. Sequenced: peripheral blood or thyroid tissue (not recorded which). These receptor sequences come from an adult man with Graves' hyperthyroidism. The CDR3 runs from the conserved cysteine through the conserved F or W. D genes are given only for firm matches. The size field is filled for only some rows; it gives once, few, many or a size class.

len,abundance,v_gene,d_gene,j_gene,CDR3aa,CDR3nt
12,many,TRBV7-9,.,TRBJ2-2,CATYSVTGELFF,TGTGCCACCTACTCGGTAACCGGGGAGCTGTTTTTT
13,few,TRBV4-1,.,TRBJ2-7,CASGRSKGNEQYF,TGCGCCAGCGGGCGGAGTAAGGGAAACGAGCAGTACTTC
14,.,TRBV10-3,.,TRBJ2-6,CAISMTEGAYVLTF,TGTGCCATCAGTATGACAGAAGGGGCCTACGTCCTGACTTTC
14,.,TRBV12-3/TRBV12-4,TRBD1,TRBJ1-6,CASSRTGWYSPLHF,TGTGCCAGCAGTCGGACAGGGTGGTATTCACCCCTCCACTTT
14,few,TRBV7-9,TRBD1,TRBJ1-6,CASSRGQGRSPLHF,TGTGCCAGCAGCCGCGGACAGGGGAGGTCACCCCTCCACTTT
13,many,TRBV20-1,.,TRBJ1-6,CSASWGNNSPLHF,TGCAGTGCTAGTTGGGGTAATAATTCACCCCTCCACTTT
14,many,TRBV7-3,.,TRBJ2-6,CASSLKGGAGQLTF,TGTGCCAGCAGCTTAAAAGGTGGTGCGGGACAGCTGACTTTC
14,many,TRBV10-3,.,TRBJ2-3,CAINSGVSTDTQYF,TGTGCCATCAATTCGGGAGTGAGCACAGATACGCAGTATTTT
21,many,TRBV29-1,TRBD2,TRBJ2-5,CSVEDLSAPASGSLRGETQYF,TGCAGCGTTGAAGATCTGTCAGCCCCGGCTAGCGGGTCCCTAAGGGGGGAGACCCAGTACTTC
15,.,TRBV10-3,TRBD2,TRBJ2-7,CASRYRTSGAYEQYF,TGTGCCAGCAGGTATAGGACTAGCGGGGCCTACGAGCAGTACTTC
13,few,TRBV29-1,TRBD1,TRBJ1-6,CSVGTGVNSPLHF,TGCAGCGTTGGGACAGGGGTGAATTCACCCCTCCACTTT
14,.,TRBV7-8,TRBD2,TRBJ2-7,CASRSAGVRYEQYF,TGTGCCAGCAGGTCAGCGGGAGTAAGGTACGAGCAGTACTTC
13,.,TRBV14,.,TRBJ1-6,CASSQVNYSPLHF,TGTGCCAGCAGCCAAGTAAACTATTCACCCCTCCACTTT
13,many,TRBV7-9,.,TRBJ2-7,CASSLALQNEQYF,TGTGCCAGCAGCTTAGCGTTACAGAACGAGCAGTACTTC